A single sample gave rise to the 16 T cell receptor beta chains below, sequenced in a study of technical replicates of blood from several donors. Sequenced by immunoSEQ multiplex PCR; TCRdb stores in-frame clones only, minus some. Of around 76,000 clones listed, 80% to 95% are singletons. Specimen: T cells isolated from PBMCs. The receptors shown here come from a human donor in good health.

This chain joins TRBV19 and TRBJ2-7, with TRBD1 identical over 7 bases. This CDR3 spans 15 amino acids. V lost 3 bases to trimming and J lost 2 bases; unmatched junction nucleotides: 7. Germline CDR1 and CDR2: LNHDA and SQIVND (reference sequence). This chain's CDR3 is CASSITGQVPYEQYF. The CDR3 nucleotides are TGTGCCAGTAGTATTACAGGACAGGTACCCTACGAGCAGTACTTC.

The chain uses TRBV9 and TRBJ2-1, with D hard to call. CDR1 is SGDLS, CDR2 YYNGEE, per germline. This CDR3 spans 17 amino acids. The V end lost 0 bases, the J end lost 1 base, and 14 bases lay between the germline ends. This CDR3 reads CASSVVPPSGSYNEQFF. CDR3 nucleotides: TGTGCCAGCAGCGTAGTTCCCCCTAGTGGTTCCTACAATGAGCAGTTCTTC.

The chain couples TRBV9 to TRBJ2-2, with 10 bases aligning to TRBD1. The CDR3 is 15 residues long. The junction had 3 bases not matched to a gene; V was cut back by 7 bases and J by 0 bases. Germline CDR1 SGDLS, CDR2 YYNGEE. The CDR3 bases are TGTGCCAGCGAGACAGGGGGCCCGAACACCGGGGAGCTGTTTTTT. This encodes CASETGGPNTGELFF.

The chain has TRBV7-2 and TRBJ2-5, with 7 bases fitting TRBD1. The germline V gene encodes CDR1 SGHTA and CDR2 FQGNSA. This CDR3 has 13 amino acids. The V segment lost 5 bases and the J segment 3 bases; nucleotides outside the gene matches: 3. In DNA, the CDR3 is TGTGCCAGCAGCCGAGGGACAGAAGAGACCCAGTACTTC. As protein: CASSRGTEETQYF.

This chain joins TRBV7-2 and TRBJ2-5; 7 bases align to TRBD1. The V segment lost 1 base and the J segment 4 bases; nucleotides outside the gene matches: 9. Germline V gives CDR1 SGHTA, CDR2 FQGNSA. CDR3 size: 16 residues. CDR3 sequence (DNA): TGTGCCAGCAGCTTAGTATCCCAGGGGGTCCGAGAGACCCAGTACTTC. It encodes CASSLVSQGVRETQYF.

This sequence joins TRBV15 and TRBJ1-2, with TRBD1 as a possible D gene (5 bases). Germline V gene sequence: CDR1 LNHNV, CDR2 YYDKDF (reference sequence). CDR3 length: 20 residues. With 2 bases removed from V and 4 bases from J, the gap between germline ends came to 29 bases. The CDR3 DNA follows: TGTGCCACCAGCAGACTCCAAATCCGGGGGGAGGGCCTATCGCCCTATGGCTACACCTTC. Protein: CATSRLQIRGEGLSPYGYTF. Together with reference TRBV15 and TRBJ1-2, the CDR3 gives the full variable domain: DAMVIQNPRYQVTQFGKPVTLSCSQTLNHNVMYWYQQKSSQAPKLLFHYYDKDFNNEADTPDNFQSRRPNTSFCFLDIRSPGLGDTAMYLCATSRLQIRGEGLSPYGYTFGSGTRLTVV.

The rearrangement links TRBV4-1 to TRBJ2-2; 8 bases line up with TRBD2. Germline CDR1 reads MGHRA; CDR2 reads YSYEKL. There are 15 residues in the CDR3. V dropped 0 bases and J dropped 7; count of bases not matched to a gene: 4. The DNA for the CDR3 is TGCGCCAGCAGCCAAGAAGGACTAGCTGGCGGGGAGCTGTTTTTT. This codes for CASSQEGLAGGELFF.

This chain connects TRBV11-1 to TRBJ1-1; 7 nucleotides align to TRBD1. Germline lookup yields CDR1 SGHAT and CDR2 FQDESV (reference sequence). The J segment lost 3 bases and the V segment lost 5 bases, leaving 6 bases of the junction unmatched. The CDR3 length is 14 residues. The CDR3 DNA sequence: TGTGCCAGCAGCGAGGGACAGACTTACACTGAAGCTTTCTTT. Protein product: CASSEGQTYTEAFF. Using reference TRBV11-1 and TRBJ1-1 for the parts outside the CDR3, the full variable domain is EAEVAQSPRYKITEKSQAVAFWCDPISGHATLYWYRQILGQGPELLVQFQDESVVDDSQLPKDRFSAERLKGVDSTLKIQPAELGDSAMYLCASSEGQTYTEAFFGQGTRLTVV.

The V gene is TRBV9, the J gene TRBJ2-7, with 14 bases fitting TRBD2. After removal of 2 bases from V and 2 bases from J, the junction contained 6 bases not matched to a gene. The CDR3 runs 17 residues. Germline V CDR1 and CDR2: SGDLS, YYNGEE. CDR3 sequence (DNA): TGTGCCAGCAGCGTGGGACTAGCGGGAGATGGGACCTACGAGCAGTACTTC. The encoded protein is CASSVGLAGDGTYEQYF.

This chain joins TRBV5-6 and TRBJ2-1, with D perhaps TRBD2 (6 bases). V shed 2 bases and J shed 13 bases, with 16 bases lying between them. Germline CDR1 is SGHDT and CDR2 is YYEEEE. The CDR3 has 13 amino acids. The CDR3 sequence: CASSFLGSGSQFF. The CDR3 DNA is TGTGCCAGCAGCTTCCTTGGTAGCGGTTCACAGTTCTTC.

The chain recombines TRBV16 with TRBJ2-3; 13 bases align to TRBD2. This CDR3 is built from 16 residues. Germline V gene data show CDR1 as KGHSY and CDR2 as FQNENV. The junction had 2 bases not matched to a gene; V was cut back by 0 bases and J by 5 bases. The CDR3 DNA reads TGTGCCAGCAGCCAATCGACTAGCGGGAGGTTAGATACGCAGTATTTT. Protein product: CASSQSTSGRLDTQYF. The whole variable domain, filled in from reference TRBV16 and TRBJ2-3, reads GEEVAQTPKHLVRGEGQKAKLYCAPIKGHSYVFWYQQVLKNEFKFLISFQNENVFDETGMPKERFSAKCLPNSPCSLEIQATKLEDSAVYFCASSQSTSGRLDTQYFGPGTRLTVL.

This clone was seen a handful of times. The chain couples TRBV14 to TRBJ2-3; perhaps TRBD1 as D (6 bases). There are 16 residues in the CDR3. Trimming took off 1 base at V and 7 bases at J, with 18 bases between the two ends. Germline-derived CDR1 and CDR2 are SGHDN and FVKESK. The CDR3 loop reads CASSQGTTGLENTQYF. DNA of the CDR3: TGTGCCAGCAGCCAAGGGACGACAGGCCTTGAAAATACGCAGTATTTT.

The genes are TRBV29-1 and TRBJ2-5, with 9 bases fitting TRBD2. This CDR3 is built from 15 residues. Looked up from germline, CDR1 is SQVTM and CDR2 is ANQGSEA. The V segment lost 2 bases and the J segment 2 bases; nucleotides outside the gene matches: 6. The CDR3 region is CSVELAGSVQETQYF. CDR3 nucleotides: TGCAGCGTTGAACTAGCGGGGTCAGTACAAGAGACCCAGTACTTC.

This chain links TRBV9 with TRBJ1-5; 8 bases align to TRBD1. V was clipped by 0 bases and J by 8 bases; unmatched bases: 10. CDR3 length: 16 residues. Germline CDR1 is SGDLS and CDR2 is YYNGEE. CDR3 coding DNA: TGTGCCAGCAGCGTAGGGCAGGGACAGGTCGGGGAGCCCCAGCATTTT. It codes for CASSVGQGQVGEPQHF.

This CDR3 is CAWSVGTSSLTTYEQYF. CDR3 nucleotides: TGTGCCTGGAGTGTGGGGACTTCTTCCTTAACTACCTACGAGCAGTACTTC. The rearrangement links TRBV30 to TRBJ2-7; possible D gene TRBD2, 6 bases. Trimming shortened V by 0 bases and J by 2 bases, and 20 bases separated the two germline ends. The germline gives CDR1 GTSNPN, CDR2 SVGIG (reference sequence). The CDR3 has 17 residues.

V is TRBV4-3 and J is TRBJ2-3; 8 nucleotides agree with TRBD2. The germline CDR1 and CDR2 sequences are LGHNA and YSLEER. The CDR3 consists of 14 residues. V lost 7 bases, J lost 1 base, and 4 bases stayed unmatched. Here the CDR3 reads CASNPGLGTDTQYF. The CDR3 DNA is TGCGCCAGCAATCCGGGACTAGGCACAGATACGCAGTATTTT.